A selection of T cell receptor beta chains follows, all from one sample in a study of tumor and adjacent non-tumor tissue in lung cancer. Each CDR3 protein is one row after TCRdb ran MiXCR on the multiplex PCR reads. The table records more than 85,000 distinct CDR3 sequences, 60% to 70% of them present only once. The sample consisted of distant non-tumor lung tissue. These receptors came from a man aged 55 to 70 with non-small cell lung cancer. The CDR3 runs from the conserved cysteine through the conserved F or W. The D gene is left open where the match is weak. Size values are once, few and many counts, or a class for expanded clones, and some rows have none.

v_call,j_call,d_call,clone_size,cdr3_nt,cdr3_aa
TRBV10-3,TRBJ1-3,.,.,TGTGCCATCAGGGATTACAGGGCGTCGGAGACCATATACTTT,CAIRDYRASETIYF
TRBV13,TRBJ2-3,.,.,TGTGTCAGCAGCTTAAGCCTACCACTGGAGGGGGCAACAGATACTCAGTATTTT,CVSSLSLPLEGATDTQYF
TRBV19,TRBJ1-1,.,few,TGTGCCACTGGAACGTCAACCCGTGGAACTGAAGCTTTCTTT,CATGTSTRGTEAFF
TRBV5-1,TRBJ2-7,TRBD1,many,TGCGCCAGCAGCTCCCTGGGACAGGAGGAAAACGAGCAGTACTTC,CASSSLGQEENEQYF
TRBV2,TRBJ2-6,.,.,TGTGCCAGCAGTACGGAGGGGCCCGGGGCCAACGTCCTGACTTTC,CASSTEGPGANVLTF
TRBV4-1,TRBJ2-2,.,once,TGCGCCAGCAGCCAAGAAAGAAACACCTTGGAGCTGTTTTTT,CASSQERNTLELFF
TRBV30,TRBJ1-2,.,many,TGTGCCTGGATAGGTGGCAGTAACTATGGCTACACCTTC,CAWIGGSNYGYTF
TRBV20-1,TRBJ2-5,TRBD2,many,TGCAGTGCTCACAGCTTAGCGGGAGAGGAGAGGGAGACCCAGTACTTC,CSAHSLAGEERETQYF
TRBV6-5,TRBJ2-6,TRBD1,.,TGTGCCAGCGTAGGACAGGGGACTGGGGCCAACGTCCTGACTTTC,CASVGQGTGANVLTF
TRBV6-5,TRBJ2-5,TRBD2,.,TGCGCCAGCACCCAGAGGTGGGGGGGTAGGCAAAAGAGCCAGTACTTC,CASTQRWGGRQKSQYF
TRBV20-1,TRBJ1-1,.,.,TGCAGTGCTAGCCGGGTGGAGAGCGCCGAAGCTTTCTTT,CSASRVESAEAFF
TRBV6-1,TRBJ1-5,.,.,TGTGTCAGCAGTGGGACAATCAATCAGCCCCAGCATTTT,CVSSGTINQPQHF
TRBV12-3/TRBV12-4,TRBJ2-1,.,.,TGTGTCAACAGTCCTCGCGGGTTTGAGCAGTTCTTC,CVNSPRGFEQFF
TRBV29-1,TRBJ1-1,.,many,TGCAGCGCCCTGGACACTGAAGCTTTCTTT,CSALDTEAFF
TRBV6-2/TRBV6-3,TRBJ2-2,TRBD1,.,TGTGCCTGCAGACAACAGGGGGCCGGGGAGCTGTTTTTT,CACRQQGAGELFF
TRBV11-3,TRBJ1-1,TRBD1,.,TGCGTCAGCAGCCCAGGGACAGGGGGAAGGACTGAGGCTTTCTTT,CVSSPGTGGRTEAFF
TRBV20-1,TRBJ2-5,TRBD2,once,TGCAGTGTGCTTGTAGCGGGAGGTTCGGGGAAAGAGACCCAGTACTTC,CSVLVAGGSGKETQYF
TRBV6-6,TRBJ1-2,TRBD1,.,TGTGCCAGTTCGGGACAGGAGATCTATGACTACACCTTC,CASSGQEIYDYTF
TRBV4-1,TRBJ2-1,TRBD2,.,TGTGCCAGCAGCCCTTTAAGGACTAGCGGGAGTGGGAGTGTGCAGTTCTTC,CASSPLRTSGSGSVQFF
TRBV5-5,TRBJ2-3,TRBD1,many,TGTGCCAGCAGCTTGGGACAGGGGTCTTCGTATTTT,CASSLGQGSSYF
TRBV4-1,TRBJ1-4,.,.,TGCGCCAGTAGCCAATGGGAATTACTGTCTTTT,CASSQWELLSF
TRBV7-8,TRBJ2-7,.,once,TGTGCCAGCTGCTTAAGGGGGGCGAAAAATAGCTTCGAGCAGTACTTC,CASCLRGAKNSFEQYF
TRBV20-1,TRBJ1-5,.,many,TGCAGTGTAACGGGAGATCTTAATCAGCCCCAGCATTTT,CSVTGDLNQPQHF
TRBV27,TRBJ2-5,.,few,TGTGCCAGCAGTTCCCTCGGACTAAACGGTGCGGAGACCCAGTACTTC,CASSSLGLNGAETQYF
TRBV12-3/TRBV12-4,TRBJ1-5,.,few,TGTGCTAGCGCCATTGGGGGGCCAAGTCAGCCCCAGCATTTT,CASAIGGPSQPQHF
TRBV11-1,TRBJ2-4,TRBD1,.,TGTGTCAGCAGCTCCGACAGGGGAGTGAGAAACATTGAGTACTTC,CVSSSDRGVRNIEYF
TRBV6-5,TRBJ1-1,.,.,TGCGCCAGGAGTTACTCCAGGGGAGGGGCGAGTAACACTGAAGCTTTCTTT,CARSYSRGGASNTEAFF
TRBV6-6,TRBJ2-1,.,.,TGTGCGAGCAGTTCCACAGGGTGGGAATACAATGAGCAGTTCTTC,CASSSTGWEYNEQFF
TRBV11-3,TRBJ2-1,.,once,TGTGCCAGCAAAGACGGCGTATTCAAGTGGGGGACGAGCTCCTACAATGAACAGTTCTTC,CASKDGVFKWGTSSYNEQFF
TRBV4-1,TRBJ2-1,.,.,TGCGCCAGCATCCGCCTCCCGGGTAGTGATGAGCAGTTCTTC,CASIRLPGSDEQFF
TRBV20-1,TRBJ2-1,TRBD1,.,TGCAGTGCTAGAGACGAAGGGGCAGGGGGCTTTGAGCAGTTCTTC,CSARDEGAGGFEQFF
TRBV7-9,TRBJ2-3,.,many,TGTGCCAGCAGAAGGGACGGCCTTGGCACAGATACGCAGTATTTT,CASRRDGLGTDTQYF
TRBV6-1,TRBJ2-2,TRBD2,medium-sized,TGTGCCAGCAGTGAGGGTCTAGCGGGAGGGGCCGGGGAGCTGTTTTTT,CASSEGLAGGAGELFF